Listed here are 27 T cell receptor beta chains from one sample, sequenced in a study of graft-versus-host responses after intestinal transplantation. Antigens of these TCRs are unknown. Some clones are missing from TCRdb's copy, which holds only in-frame ones; the method was immunoSEQ multiplex PCR. The sample consists of under 75,000 clones, 90% of them appearing once. Sequenced material: unstimulated CD8+ T cells sorted from spleen or lymph node cells, taken before transplant. The source is a human donor who was the organ donor for an intestinal transplant.

The chain carries TRBV6-5 and TRBJ1-6; maybe TRBD1 (5 bases). Trimming pared 6 bases from V and 9 bases from J, leaving 12 bases between. Germline CDR1 is MNHEY and CDR2 is SVGAGI. The CDR3 loop spans 13 amino acids. The CDR3 is CASSSGFGSPLHF. The CDR3 coding sequence is TGTGCCAGCAGCTCAGGGTTCGGTTCACCCCTCCACTTT.

The rearrangement links TRBV25-1 to TRBJ2-1; TRBD2 matches at 14 bases. The V and J ends lost 5 bases and 14 bases, in that order; junction bases with no gene match: 5. Germline V gene data show CDR1 as MGHDK and CDR2 as SYGVNS. This CDR3 is 13 amino acids long. Here the CDR3 reads CASSLTSGGAEFF. Written as DNA, the CDR3 is TGTGCCAGCAGTTTGACTAGCGGGGGGGCTGAGTTCTTC.

This clone was counted a single time. The chain recombines TRBV6-1 with TRBJ2-7, with 7 bases that match TRBD2. CDR1 and CDR2 from the germline V gene are MNHNS and SASEGT. V trimming: 6 bases; J trimming: 4 bases; junction bases outside the gene matches: 12. CDR3 length equals 15 residues. The CDR3 DNA follows: TGTGCCAGCAGCTTACGGGGCGGGGGTATTTACGAGCAGTACGTC. Its protein product is CASSLRGGGIYEQYV.

This clone was seen a single time. The rearrangement uses TRBV10-2 and TRBJ2-7, with 9 nucleotides matching TRBD1. With V trimmed by 5 bases and J by 6 bases, 8 bases remained unmatched. Germline CDR1 and CDR2: WSHSY and SAAADI. The CDR3 has 14 amino acids. The CDR3 DNA reads as TGCGCCAGCAGTCATTGGACAGGGGAAGGCGAGCAGTACGTC. As protein: CASSHWTGEGEQYV.

The V and J genes are TRBV15 and TRBJ2-7, with D uncertain. The CDR3 covers 14 residues. From germline, CDR1 is LNHNV and CDR2 YYDKDF (reference sequence). Deletions cut 0 bases from V and 3 bases from J, with 9 bases between. The DNA of the CDR3 is TGTGCCACCAGCAGAGACCGACGTCACTACGAGCAGTACGTC. Amino acid sequence: CATSRDRRHYEQYV.

The V and J genes are TRBV15 and TRBJ2-7; D might be TRBD1 (6 bases). CDR1 is LNHNV and CDR2 is YYDKDF in the germline V gene (reference sequence). The CDR3 consists of 14 residues. The V end lost 3 bases, the J end lost 2 bases, and 11 bases lay between the germline ends. The CDR3 is CATSSPGQPYEQYV. The CDR3 DNA is TGTGCCACCAGCAGTCCCGGACAGCCCTACGAGCAGTACGTC.

This chain joins TRBV27 and TRBJ2-7; TRBD1 matches 10 bases. The CDR3 length is 14 residues. From germline, CDR1 is MNHEY and CDR2 SMNVEV (reference sequence). V shed 5 bases, J shed 7 bases, and the junction held 8 bases outside the gene matches. This chain's CDR3 is CASSPGQGGWEQYV. For the CDR3, the DNA is TGTGCCAGCAGTCCCGGACAGGGGGGGTGGGAGCAGTACGTC.

V and J are TRBV19 and TRBJ1-5; 8 nucleotides align to TRBD1. The CDR3 loop spans 15 amino acids. Germline V gives CDR1 LNHDA, CDR2 SQIVND (reference sequence). Trimming cost V 3 bases and J 3 bases; bases outside gene matches: 4. The CDR3: CASSMGGQVNQPQHF. The DNA for the CDR3 is TGTGCCAGTAGTATGGGGGGACAGGTCAATCAGCCCCAGCATTTT. The whole variable domain, remainder taken from reference TRBV19 and TRBJ1-5, is DGGITQSPKYLFRKEGQNVTLSCEQNLNHDAMYWYRQDPGQGLRLIYYSQIVNDFQKGDIAEGYSVSREKKESFPLTVTSAQKNPTAFYLCASSMGGQVNQPQHFGDGTRLSIL.

The J gene is TRBJ1-1, the V gene TRBV4-1, with D possibly being TRBD1 (5 bases). The CDR3 covers 15 residues. Trimming removed 4 bases from V and 0 bases from J, with 12 bases in between. Germline CDR1 MGHRA, CDR2 YSYEKL. This chain's CDR3 is CASSLDSGMNTEAFF. The CDR3, as DNA: TGCGCCAGCAGCCTTGACAGTGGAATGAACACTGAAGCTTTCTTT.

V is TRBV27 and J is TRBJ2-5; D unclear. Trimming removed 2 bases at V and 5 bases at J, with 12 bases between. The length of the CDR3 is 14 residues. Germline-derived CDR1 and CDR2 are MNHEY and SMNVEV (reference sequence). CDR3 amino acids: CASSLGVEAETQYF. As DNA, the CDR3 is TGTGCCAGCAGTTTAGGAGTAGAGGCTGAGACCCAGTACTTC.

V gene TRBV5-1 combines with J gene TRBJ1-6; D gene uncertain. Germline CDR1 and CDR2: SGHRS and YFSETQ. CDR3 length: 17 amino acids. V was shortened by 7 bases and J by 0 bases, with 17 bases between the two germline ends. CDR3 in amino acids: CASRLVALSSYNSPLHF. In DNA, the CDR3 is TGCGCCAGCCGATTGGTCGCGCTGAGCTCCTATAATTCACCCCTCCACTTT. The entire variable domain, with the rest obtained from reference TRBV5-1 and TRBJ1-6, is as follows: KAGVTQTPRYLIKTRGQQVTLSCSPISGHRSVSWYQQTPGQGLQFLFEYFSETQRNKGNFPGRFSGRQFSNSRSEMNVSTLELGDSALYLCASRLVALSSYNSPLHFGNGTRLTVT.

J is TRBJ1-1 and V is TRBV15; 7 bases map to TRBD1. In germline, CDR1 is LNHNV, CDR2 YYDKDF (reference sequence). J lost 1 base, V lost 0 bases, and 5 bases had no gene match. This CDR3 is built from 16 residues. CDR3 sequence reads: CATSRDTGVGNTEAFF. CDR3 nucleotides: TGTGCCACCAGCAGAGACACAGGGGTAGGGAACACTGAAGCTTTCTTT.

The chain recombines TRBV11-3 with TRBJ2-2; 7 nucleotides line up with TRBD1. Trimming took 5 bases from V and 5 from J; bases not matched to a gene: 5. Germline V gene lookup returns CDR1 SGHNT and CDR2 YENEEA. The CDR3 is made up of 14 amino acids. CDR3 amino acids: CASSPTGVTGELFF. The CDR3, as DNA: TGTGCCAGCAGCCCAACAGGGGTTACCGGGGAGCTGTTTTTT.

The chain is built from TRBV4-2 and TRBJ1-2; 9 bases are shared with TRBD1. J lost 7 bases, V lost 3 bases, and 12 bases had no gene match. Germline V gene lookup returns CDR1 LGHNA and CDR2 YNFKEQ. The CDR3 covers 16 residues. This CDR3 reads CASSQSGTGLRGGYTF. The CDR3 coding sequence is TGTGCCAGCAGCCAGTCCGGGACAGGGCTGAGGGGTGGCTACACCTTC.

The chain employs TRBV7-8 and TRBJ1-5, with D perhaps TRBD1 (5 bases). V lost 5 bases and J lost 2, with 13 bases in between. The germline V gene encodes CDR1 SGHVS and CDR2 FQNEAQ. The CDR3 sequence is 15 residues long. This CDR3 is CASSAGTLGNQPQHF. The CDR3 DNA reads as TGTGCCAGCAGCGCCGGGACTCTAGGCAATCAGCCCCAGCATTTT.

Written as DNA, the CDR3 is TGTGCCAGCAGCTTGGTGGGGACAGGGCGTTCCAAAAACATTCAGTACTTC. This translates into CASSLVGTGRSKNIQYF. The chain couples TRBV5-6 to TRBJ2-4; 9 bases are shared with TRBD1. Unmatched junction bases numbered 6, after V lost 0 bases and J lost 2 bases. From germline, CDR1 is SGHDT and CDR2 YYEEEE. The CDR3 is made up of 17 amino acids.

The chain couples TRBV4-1 to TRBJ1-6; TRBD1 matches at 10 bases. The CDR3 contains 15 residues. The J segment lost 9 bases and the V segment lost 4 bases, leaving 6 bases of the junction unmatched. Germline assignment: CDR1 MGHRA and CDR2 YSYEKL. The CDR3 region is CASSPGQGDGSPLHF. In nucleotides, the CDR3 is TGCGCCAGCAGCCCCGGACAGGGGGACGGTTCACCCCTCCACTTT.

The gene calls are TRBV10-1 and TRBJ2-1; D may be TRBD1 (5 bases). This CDR3 is built from 16 residues. Germline V gene sequence: CDR1 WNHNN, CDR2 SYGVQD (reference sequence). With 0 bases removed from V and 2 bases from J, the gap between germline ends came to 11 bases. The CDR3 protein is CASSESQGGPYNEQFF. The CDR3 coding sequence is TGCGCCAGCAGTGAGTCGCAGGGTGGCCCCTACAATGAGCAGTTCTTC.

The chain employs TRBV28 and TRBJ1-2; D might be TRBD1 (6 bases). V was shortened by 6 bases and J by 4 bases, with 21 bases between the two germline ends. Germline loops: CDR1 MDHEN, CDR2 SYDVKM. This CDR3 has 16 amino acids. The CDR3 bases are TGTGCCAGCAGGAAACCGGGACAATCTTTCGGCTATGGCTACACCTTC. This gives the protein CASRKPGQSFGYGYTF.

This rearrangement joins TRBV4-1 to TRBJ1-5, with D hard to call. This CDR3 has 15 residues. Germline loops: CDR1 MGHRA, CDR2 YSYEKL. V shed 6 bases and J shed 4 bases, with 16 bases lying between them. CDR3 bases: TGCGCCAGCAGTGATGTCGGGGTTGGGAATCAGCCCCAGCATTTT. Translated, it gives CASSDVGVGNQPQHF.

The V and J genes are TRBV29-1 and TRBJ2-1, with unresolved D. The CDR3 has 13 amino acids. V was shortened by 5 bases and J by 10 bases, with 18 bases between the two germline ends. Germline lookup yields CDR1 SQVTM and CDR2 ANQGSEA. DNA of the CDR3: TGCAGCGTTTGCAGCGTTAGACTCGACGAGCAGTTCTTC. Translated: CSVCSVRLDEQFF.

The chain links TRBV15 to TRBJ1-5, with D possibly TRBD1 on 5 matching bases. V shed 1 base and J shed 0 bases, with 10 bases lying between them. This CDR3 comprises 16 residues. Germline V gene lookup returns CDR1 LNHNV and CDR2 YYDKDF (reference sequence). The CDR3 region has the DNA TGTGCCACCAGCAGAGGAGGGGACTATAGCAATCAGCCCCAGCATTTT. It translates to CATSRGGDYSNQPQHF.

The chain has TRBV5-4 and TRBJ1-1, with 9 nucleotides matching TRBD1. Germline lookup yields CDR1 SGHNT and CDR2 YYREEE (reference sequence). After removal of 1 base from V and 3 bases from J, the junction contained 1 base not matched to a gene. The CDR3 is made up of 14 amino acids. CDR3 nucleotide sequence: TGTGCCAGCAGCTTGACAGGGGGCGACACTGAAGCTTTCTTT. Protein product: CASSLTGGDTEAFF.

This clone was found once. This chain connects TRBV6-6 to TRBJ1-1; 7 bases align to TRBD1. Per the germline V gene, CDR1 is MNHNY and CDR2 is SVGAGI (reference sequence). V lost 5 bases to trimming and J lost 8 bases; unmatched junction nucleotides: 8. This CDR3 contains 13 residues. CDR3: CASSGSGQAEAFF. CDR3 DNA sequence: TGTGCCAGCAGTGGCAGTGGACAGGCCGAAGCTTTCTTT.

The rearrangement joins TRBV7-9 to TRBJ2-5; D may be TRBD2 (7 bases). Germline CDR1 SEHNR, CDR2 FQNEAQ (reference sequence). The CDR3 covers 15 residues. V lost 6 bases and J lost 2, with 16 bases in between. The CDR3, as DNA: TGTGCCAGCAGATTAACGGGGGGCAATCAAGAGACCCAGTACTTC. Its translation: CASRLTGGNQETQYF.

The chain uses TRBV5-4 and TRBJ2-1; perhaps TRBD2 as D (6 bases). V lost 1 base to trimming and J lost 10 bases, with 9 bases between them. Germline V gene sequence: CDR1 SGHNT, CDR2 YYREEE (reference sequence). The CDR3 totals 12 residues. The CDR3 protein is CASSLWGDEQFF. In DNA, the CDR3 is TGTGCCAGCAGCTTGTGGGGGGACGAGCAGTTCTTC.

V is TRBV7-6 and J is TRBJ2-1, with 7 bases identical to TRBD2. The CDR3 has 17 residues. Losses at the gene ends were 0 bases for V and 0 bases for J; bases not matched to a gene: 5. Per germline, CDR1 SGHVS and CDR2 FNYEAQ. The CDR3 loop reads CASSLANGGSSYNEQFF. The CDR3 DNA reads as TGTGCCAGCAGCTTAGCGAACGGGGGGAGCTCCTACAATGAGCAGTTCTTC.